The source of this T cell receptor beta chain is a study of Ad26.COV2.S vaccination and SARS-CoV-2 variants. Specified treatment: some 20 received Ad26.COV2.S at low or high dose, single or two shots; 5 received placebo; per-sample allocation not given. Day 63 after the first injection of vaccine or placebo was the sampling time. Assay used: immunoSEQ multiplex PCR; TCRdb lists only in-frame clones, some missing. The sample lists a few hundred thousand clones, around 92% seen once, with approximately 1.6% in the top ten. CDR3 size: 15 residues. Germline V CDR1 and CDR2: WSHSY, SAAADI. J gave up 1 base and V 5 bases, and 7 bases lay outside the gene matches.

Source: peripheral blood, taken in a trial of Ad26.COV2.S vaccine versus placebo. The V gene is TRBV10-2, the J gene TRBJ2-5; 7 bases are a match to TRBD1. This clonotype was sampled from a person between 18 and 60 years old who received the Ad26.COV2.S COVID-19 vaccine or a placebo. The CDR3 here is CASSPLGTVQETQYF. The CDR3 region has the DNA TGCGCCAGCAGTCCCTTGGGGACAGTCCAAGAGACCCAGTACTTC.